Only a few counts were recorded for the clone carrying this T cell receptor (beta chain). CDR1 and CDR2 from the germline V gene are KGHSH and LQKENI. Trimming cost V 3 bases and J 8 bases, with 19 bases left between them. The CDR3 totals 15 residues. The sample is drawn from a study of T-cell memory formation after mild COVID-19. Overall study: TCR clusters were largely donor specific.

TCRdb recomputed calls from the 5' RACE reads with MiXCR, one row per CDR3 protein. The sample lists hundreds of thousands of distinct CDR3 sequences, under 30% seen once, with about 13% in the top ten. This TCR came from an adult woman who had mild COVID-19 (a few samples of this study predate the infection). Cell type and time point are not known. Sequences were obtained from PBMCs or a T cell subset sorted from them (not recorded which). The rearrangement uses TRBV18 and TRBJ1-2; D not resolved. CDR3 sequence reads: CASSPDARSTQGYTF. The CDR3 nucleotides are TGTGCCAGCTCACCCGACGCAAGGTCCACTCAAGGCTACACCTTC.